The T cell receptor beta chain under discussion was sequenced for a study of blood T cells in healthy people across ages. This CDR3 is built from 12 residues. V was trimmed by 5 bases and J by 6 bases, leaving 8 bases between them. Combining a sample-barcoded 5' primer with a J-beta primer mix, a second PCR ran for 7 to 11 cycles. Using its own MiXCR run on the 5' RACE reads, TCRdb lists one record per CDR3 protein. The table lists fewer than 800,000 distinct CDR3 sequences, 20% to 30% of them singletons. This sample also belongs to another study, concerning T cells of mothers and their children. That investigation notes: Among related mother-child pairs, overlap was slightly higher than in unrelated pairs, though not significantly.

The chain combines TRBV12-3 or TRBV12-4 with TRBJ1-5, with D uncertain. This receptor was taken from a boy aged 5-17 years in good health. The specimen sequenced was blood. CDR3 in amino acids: CASSAATQPQHF. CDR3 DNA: TGTGCCAGCAGTGCCGCCACTCAGCCCCAGCATTTT.